The next 5 T cell receptor beta chains were all read from a single sample in a study of blood T cell repertoires in COVID-19. Using immunoSEQ multiplex PCR, the repertoire was profiled, and TCRdb retains in-frame clones only, with some absent. The sample has approximately 99,000 clones; over 80% are singletons. Sequenced: peripheral blood. The receptors were gathered from a man in his 70s with active or convalescent COVID-19.

This chain connects TRBV7-2 to TRBJ1-3, with D uncertain. The CDR3 sequence is 15 residues long. Per the germline V gene, CDR1 is SGHTA and CDR2 is FQGNSA. V lost 1 base and J lost 3, with 10 bases in between. CDR3 in DNA: TGTGCCAGCAGCTTAGAGAGGGCAGGTGGAAACACCATATATTTT. Protein sequence: CASSLERAGGNTIYF.

This chain connects TRBV4-2 to TRBJ1-3; D unclear. Germline CDR1 and CDR2: LGHNA and YNFKEQ. V dropped 4 bases and J dropped 0 bases, with 4 bases sitting between them. The CDR3 contains 13 residues. The CDR3 bases are TGTGCCAGCAGCCTTAGCTCTGGAAACACCATATATTTT. This sequence encodes CASSLSSGNTIYF.

The rearrangement uses TRBV9 and TRBJ2-3, with D perhaps matching TRBD2 (7 bases). The ends were cut back, 4 bases at V and 2 bases at J, with 14 bases in the middle. This CDR3 contains 15 residues. In germline, CDR1 is SGDLS, CDR2 YYNGEE. The CDR3 is CASSMRGPNTDTQYF. CDR3 coding DNA: TGTGCCAGCAGCATGCGGGGGCCCAACACAGATACGCAGTATTTT. The variable domain in full, with the rest retrieved from reference TRBV9 and TRBJ2-3, is DSGVTQTPKHLITATGQRVTLRCSPRSGDLSVYWYQQSLDQGLQFLIQYYNGEERAKGNILERFSAQQFPDLHSELNLSSLELGDSALYFCASSMRGPNTDTQYFGPGTRLTVL.

This chain connects TRBV7-9 to TRBJ2-1; D is possibly TRBD2 (6 bases). The CDR3 has 17 amino acids. V was clipped by 5 bases and J by 4 bases, with 21 bases between them. Germline V gene sequence: CDR1 SEHNR, CDR2 FQNEAQ (reference sequence). CDR3 in amino acids: CASSPRIGTGIYNEQFF. The CDR3 region has the DNA TGTGCCAGCAGCCCAAGGATCGGGACTGGGATTTACAATGAGCAGTTCTTC.

V and J are TRBV18 and TRBJ2-6; D gene ambiguous. The CDR3 covers 16 residues. V was cut by 3 bases and J by 1 base, with 10 bases left in between. In germline, CDR1 is KGHSH, CDR2 LQKENI. CDR3 coding DNA: TGTGCCAGCTCACCGGCAGGAATTTCTGGGGCCAACGTCCTGACTTTC. Translated, it gives CASSPAGISGANVLTF. Combining the CDR3 with reference TRBV18 and TRBJ2-6 gives the whole variable domain NAGVMQNPRHLVRRRGQEARLRCSPMKGHSHVYWYRQLPEEGLKFMVYLQKENIIDESGMPKERFSAEFPKEGPSILRIQQVVRGDSAAYFCASSPAGISGANVLTFGAGSRLTVL.